The source of this T cell receptor (beta chain) is a study of blood T cell repertoires in COVID-19. Study in general: Some COVID-19 samples were acute and others convalescent; all came from the United States, Italy and Spain. T cells, B-cell-depleted T cells, or PBMCs supplied cDNA or gDNA.

Original handling: Researchers report that nucleated cell counts were estimated from reference gene primer amplification. Repertoires were generated with immunoSEQ multiplex PCR, while TCRdb's copy carries only in-frame clones and drops some. The DNA gave D and trimming, while V, J and clone size come from that table. The sample records 50,000 or so clones, roughly four fifths being singletons. With 5 bases clipped from V and 7 bases from J, the junction kept 10 bases outside the gene matches. The CDR3 runs 14 residues. Germline CDR1 reads MNHEY; CDR2 reads SVGEGT. V gene TRBV6-2 or TRBV6-3 combines with J gene TRBJ1-1; TRBD1 matches at 7 bases. Sample: peripheral blood. The sequence was collected from a man aged 35-49 years with acute or convalescent COVID-19. The DNA of the CDR3 is TGTGCCAGCAGTCCCCGGGACAGTTCTAGTGAAGCTTTCTTT. Amino acid sequence: CASSPRDSSSEAFF.